These T cell receptor beta chains were read from a single sample in a study of T cells in Graves' hyperthyroidism and ophthalmopathy. TCRdb fed the multiplex PCR reads into MiXCR, producing one record per CDR3 protein. In the table there are some 620,000 distinct CDR3 sequences, around 15% of which are singletons. The sequenced sample was blood. These receptor sequences come from a woman aged 25 to 39 with Graves' hyperthyroidism. Both conserved end residues are part of each CDR3. A D gene is named only where the DNA matches it firmly. Clone size is stated in some rows and not others, as once, few, many or a class when expanded.

clone_size cdr3_length j_call v_call d_call cdr3_nt cdr3_aa
many 14 TRBJ2-1 TRBV29-1 NA TGCAGCGTTGAATGGGGGCACACCTACAATGAGCAGTTCTTC CSVEWGHTYNEQFF
few 17 TRBJ1-2 TRBV29-1 NA TGCAGCGTTGAACGGGTGCCAGGCCTGTACGGGGTCTATGGCTACACCTTC CSVERVPGLYGVYGYTF
many 14 TRBJ2-5 TRBV18 NA TGTGCCAGCTCACCCACGGGCACGGGGGAGACCCAGTACTTC CASSPTGTGETQYF
few 14 TRBJ2-3 TRBV29-1 TRBD2 TGCAGCGTTGCGACTAGCGGGAGATCAGATACGCAGTATTTT CSVATSGRSDTQYF
many 16 TRBJ2-2 TRBV5-6 TRBD2 TGTGCCAGCAGCTTGGGCCTAGCGGGAGGACTCGGGGAGCTGTTTTTT CASSLGLAGGLGELFF
many 15 TRBJ2-5 TRBV7-2 NA TGTGCCAGCAGCTTAGTAGGTCTCAGGTTAGAGACCCAGTACTTC CASSLVGLRLETQYF
few 14 TRBJ1-5 TRBV7-9 NA TGTGCCAGCAGCCGAATCACAGGGAGTCAGCCCCAGCATTTT CASSRITGSQPQHF
few 14 TRBJ1-4 TRBV2 TRBD1 TGTGCCACGGGAAGACAGGGGGTCGGTGAAAAACTGTTTTTT CATGRQGVGEKLFF
NA 14 TRBJ2-3 TRBV7-2 TRBD2 TGTGCCAGCAGCTTGGGGCGGGAGCAAGGCACGCAGTATTTT CASSLGREQGTQYF
many 14 TRBJ2-7 TRBV3-1 NA TGTGCCAGCAGCCCCAGGGACGGAAACTACGAGCAGTACTTC CASSPRDGNYEQYF
many 14 TRBJ2-5 TRBV5-6 TRBD1 TGTGCCAGCAGCTTGACCAGGGGGACGCAGACCCAGTACTTC CASSLTRGTQTQYF
many 15 TRBJ1-2 TRBV6-1 NA TGTGCCAGCTCGGGAACAATCTCCCCCGGCGAGGGCTACACCTTC CASSGTISPGEGYTF
NA 15 TRBJ2-2 TRBV7-3 NA TGTGCCAGCACCGACGCGGACCAGAACACCGGGGAGCTGTTTTTT CASTDADQNTGELFF
few 18 TRBJ1-4 TRBV15 NA TGTGCCACCAGCAGAGATACCAGGGTCTATGCAACTAATGAAAAACTGTTTTTT CATSRDTRVYATNEKLFF
many 16 TRBJ2-5 TRBV28 TRBD2 TGTGCCAGCAGGCTGACTCCGGGGGGGGCATGGGAGACCCAGTACTTC CASRLTPGGAWETQYF
NA 14 TRBJ2-1 TRBV11-2 TRBD2 TGTGCCAGCAACTTTGGGACTAGCTACAATGAGCAGTTCTTC CASNFGTSYNEQFF
many 15 TRBJ2-5 TRBV2 TRBD1 TGTGCCAGCAGTGACGGGACAGTCCTGCAGGAGACCCAGTACTTC CASSDGTVLQETQYF
NA 14 TRBJ1-5 TRBV7-9 NA TGTGCCAGCAGCCCCCGGGACTTGAGGCAGCCCCAGCATTTT CASSPRDLRQPQHF
few 14 TRBJ1-2 TRBV5-1 NA TGCGCCAGCAGCAGACAAGAATTGGGGTATGACTACACCTTC CASSRQELGYDYTF
NA 16 TRBJ2-1 TRBV4-1 NA TGCGCCAGCAGTAGCGGTCGGGGGAGCTCCTACAATGAGCAGTTCTTC CASSSGRGSSYNEQFF
many 19 TRBJ1-2 TRBV28 NA TGTGCCAGCAGTTTACCCACACATATTCAGGGAGGACCCCCCTATGGCTACACCTTC CASSLPTHIQGGPPYGYTF
few 16 TRBJ2-5 TRBV5-5 TRBD2 TGTGCCAGCAGCACGAAACTAGCGGGAGGTATGGAGACCCAGTACTTC CASSTKLAGGMETQYF
NA 13 TRBJ2-1 TRBV6-1 TRBD1 TGTGCCAGCAGTGAACGGACAGGGAAAGAGCAGTTCTTC CASSERTGKEQFF
many 12 TRBJ2-3 TRBV6-1 NA TGTGCCAGCGGGGGTAACACAGATACGCAGTATTTT CASGGNTDTQYF
many 13 TRBJ1-1 TRBV29-1 TRBD1 TGCAGCGTCGCAGGGCAGGGGGCCACTGAAGCTTTCTTT CSVAGQGATEAFF
few 16 TRBJ2-2 TRBV7-9 TRBD1 TGTGCCAGCAATATGGGACAGGGGGAGATTACCGGGGAGCTGTTTTTT CASNMGQGEITGELFF
many 13 TRBJ1-1 TRBV19 NA TGTGCCAGTAGTTTCAAAATGAACACTGAAGCTTTCTTT CASSFKMNTEAFF
few 17 TRBJ2-1 TRBV6-1 NA TGTGCCAGCAGTGAAAGGCGGCAATTAAGCTCCTACAATGAGCAGTTCTTC CASSERRQLSSYNEQFF
many 15 TRBJ2-2 TRBV5-1 NA TGCGCCAGCAGCTTGGAGCAGGCGGGCACCGGGGAGCTGTTTTTT CASSLEQAGTGELFF
NA 12 TRBJ1-1 TRBV30 NA TGTGCCTGGAGTACGGGACACTCACAAGCTTTCTTT CAWSTGHSQAFF
few 13 TRBJ2-2 TRBV5-5 NA TGTGCCAGCAGCCCCGGGACCTTCCCGGAGCTGTTTTTT CASSPGTFPELFF
many 14 TRBJ2-2 TRBV7-8 TRBD2 TGTGCCAGCAGTAGCGGGAGGATAGCCGGGGAGCTGTTTTTT CASSSGRIAGELFF
many 12 TRBJ2-5 TRBV18 NA TGTGCCAGCTCACCAGGGGAAGAGACCCAGTACTTC CASSPGEETQYF
NA 15 TRBJ2-1 TRBV29-1 TRBD2 TGCAGCGCTAAGAAGCGGGAGGGCTTTTTGAATGAGCAGTTCTTC CSAKKREGFLNEQFF
many 15 TRBJ2-3 TRBV5-1 TRBD2 TGCGCCAGCAGCTCAGGGACTATTGGCACAGATACGCAGTATTTT CASSSGTIGTDTQYF
many 13 TRBJ2-1 TRBV6-1 NA TGTGCCAGCAGGGTCAGCGGTTACAATGAGCAGTTCTTC CASRVSGYNEQFF
few 14 TRBJ2-3 TRBV7-3 TRBD2 TGTGCCAGCAGCTCCGGGGGGGGTATAGATACGCAGTATTTT CASSSGGGIDTQYF
NA 21 TRBJ2-1 TRBV4-2 TRBD2 TGTGCCAGCAGCCAAAACCCTGGACTAGCGGGAGGTTCCGGCTCCTACAATGAGCAGTTCTTC CASSQNPGLAGGSGSYNEQFF
NA 16 TRBJ1-5 TRBV6-1 NA TGTGCCAGCAGGACAGGAGGGGCTAGTAGCAATCAGCCCCAGCATTTT CASRTGGASSNQPQHF
many 16 TRBJ2-5 TRBV28 NA TGTGCCAGCAGATGGGGTCTGGGAGACTACCAAGAGACCCAGTACTTC CASRWGLGDYQETQYF